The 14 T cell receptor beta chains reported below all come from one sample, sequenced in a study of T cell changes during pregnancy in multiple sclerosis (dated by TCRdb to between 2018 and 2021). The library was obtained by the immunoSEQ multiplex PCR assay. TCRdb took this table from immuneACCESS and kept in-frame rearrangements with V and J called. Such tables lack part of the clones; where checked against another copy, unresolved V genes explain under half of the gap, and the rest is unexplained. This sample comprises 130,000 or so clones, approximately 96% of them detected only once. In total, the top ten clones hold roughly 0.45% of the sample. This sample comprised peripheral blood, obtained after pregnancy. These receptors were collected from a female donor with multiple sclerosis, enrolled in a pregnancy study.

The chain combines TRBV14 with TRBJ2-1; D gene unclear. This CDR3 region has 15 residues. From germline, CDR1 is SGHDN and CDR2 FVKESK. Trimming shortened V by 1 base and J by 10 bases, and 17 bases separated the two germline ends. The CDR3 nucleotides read TGTGCCAGCAGCCAAGGCGGCGTCCCACCGAACGAGCAGTTCTTC. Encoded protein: CASSQGGVPPNEQFF.

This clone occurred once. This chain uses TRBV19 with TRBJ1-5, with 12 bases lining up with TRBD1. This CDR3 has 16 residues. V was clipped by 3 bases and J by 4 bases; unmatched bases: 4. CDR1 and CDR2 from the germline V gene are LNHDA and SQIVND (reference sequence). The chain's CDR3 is CASSIGDRGLNQPQHF. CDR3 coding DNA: TGTGCCAGTAGTATCGGGGACAGGGGGCTTAATCAGCCCCAGCATTTT.

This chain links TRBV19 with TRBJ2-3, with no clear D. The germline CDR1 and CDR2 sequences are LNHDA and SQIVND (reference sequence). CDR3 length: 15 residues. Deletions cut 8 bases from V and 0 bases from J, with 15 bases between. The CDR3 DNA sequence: TGTGCCAGTGTTCCGGGTCGACTGAGCACAGATACGCAGTATTTT. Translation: CASVPGRLSTDTQYF.

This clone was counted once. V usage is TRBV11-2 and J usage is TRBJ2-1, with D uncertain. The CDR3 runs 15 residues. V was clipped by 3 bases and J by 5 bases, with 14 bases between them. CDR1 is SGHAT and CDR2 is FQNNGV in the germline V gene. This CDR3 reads CASSFEESTNNEQFF. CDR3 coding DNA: TGTGCCAGCAGCTTTGAGGAATCCACTAACAATGAGCAGTTCTTC.

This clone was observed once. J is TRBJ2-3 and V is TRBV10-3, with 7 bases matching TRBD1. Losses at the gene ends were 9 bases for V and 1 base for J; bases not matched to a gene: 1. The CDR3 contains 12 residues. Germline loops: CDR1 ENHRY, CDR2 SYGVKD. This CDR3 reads CAIGGGTDTQYF. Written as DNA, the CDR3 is TGTGCCATAGGGGGCGGCACAGATACGCAGTATTTT.

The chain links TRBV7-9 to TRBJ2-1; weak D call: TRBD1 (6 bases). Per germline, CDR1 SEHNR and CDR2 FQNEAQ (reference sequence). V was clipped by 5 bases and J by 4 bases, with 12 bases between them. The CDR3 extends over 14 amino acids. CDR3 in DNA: TGTGCCAGCAGCCCCGGACAGTATTACAATGAGCAGTTCTTC. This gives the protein CASSPGQYYNEQFF.

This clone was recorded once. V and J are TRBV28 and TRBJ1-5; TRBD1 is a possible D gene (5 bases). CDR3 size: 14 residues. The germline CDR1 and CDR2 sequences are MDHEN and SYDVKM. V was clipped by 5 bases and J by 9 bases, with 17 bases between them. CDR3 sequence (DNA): TGTGCCAGCAGTCCCGAACAGGACGGGCGGCCCCAGCATTTT. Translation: CASSPEQDGRPQHF.

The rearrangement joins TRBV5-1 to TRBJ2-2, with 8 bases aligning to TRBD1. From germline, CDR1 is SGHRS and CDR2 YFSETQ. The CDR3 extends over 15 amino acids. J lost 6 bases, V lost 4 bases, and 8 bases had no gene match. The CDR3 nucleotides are TGCGCCAGCAGCCCTCCCAGGGGGCGGGCCGGGGAGCTGTTTTTT. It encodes CASSPPRGRAGELFF.

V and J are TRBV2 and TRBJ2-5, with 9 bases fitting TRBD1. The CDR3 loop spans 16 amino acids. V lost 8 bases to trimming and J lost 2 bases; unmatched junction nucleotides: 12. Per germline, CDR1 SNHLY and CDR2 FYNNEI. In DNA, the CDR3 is TGTGCCAGCGGAGGGGAGGGACAGGGTTATCAAGAGACCCAGTACTTC. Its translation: CASGGEGQGYQETQYF. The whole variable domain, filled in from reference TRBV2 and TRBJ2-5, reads EPEVTQTPSHQVTQMGQEVILRCVPISNHLYFYWYRQILGQKVEFLVSFYNNEISEKSEIFDDQFSVERPDGSNFTLKIRSTKLEDSAMYFCASGGEGQGYQETQYFGPGTRLLVL.

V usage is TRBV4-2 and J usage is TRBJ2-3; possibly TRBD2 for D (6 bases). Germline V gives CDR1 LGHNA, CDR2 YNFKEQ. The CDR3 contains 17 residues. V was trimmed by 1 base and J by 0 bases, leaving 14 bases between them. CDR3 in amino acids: CASSQGVAGSSTDTQYF. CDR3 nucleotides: TGTGCCAGCAGCCAAGGAGTGGCGGGGTCTAGCACAGATACGCAGTATTTT.

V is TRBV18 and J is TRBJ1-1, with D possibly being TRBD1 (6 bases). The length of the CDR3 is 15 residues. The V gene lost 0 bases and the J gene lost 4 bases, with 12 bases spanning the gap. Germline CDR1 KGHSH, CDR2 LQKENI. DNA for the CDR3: TGTGCCAGCTCACCACCGCAGGGGCCGAGCACTGAAGCTTTCTTT. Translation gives CASSPPQGPSTEAFF. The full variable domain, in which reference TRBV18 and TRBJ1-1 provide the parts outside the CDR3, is NAGVMQNPRHLVRRRGQEARLRCSPMKGHSHVYWYRQLPEEGLKFMVYLQKENIIDESGMPKERFSAEFPKEGPSILRIQQVVRGDSAAYFCASSPPQGPSTEAFFGQGTRLTVV.

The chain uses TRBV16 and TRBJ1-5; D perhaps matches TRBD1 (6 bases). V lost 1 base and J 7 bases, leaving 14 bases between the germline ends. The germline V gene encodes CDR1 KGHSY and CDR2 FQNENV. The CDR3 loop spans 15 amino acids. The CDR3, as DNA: TGTGCCAGCAGCCAATTTACAGGGTCAAGACAGCCCCAGCATTTT. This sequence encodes CASSQFTGSRQPQHF.

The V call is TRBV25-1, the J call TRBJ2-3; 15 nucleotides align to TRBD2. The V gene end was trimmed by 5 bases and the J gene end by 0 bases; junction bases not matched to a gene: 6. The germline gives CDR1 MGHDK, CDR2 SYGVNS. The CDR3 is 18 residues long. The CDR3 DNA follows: TGTGCCAGCAGTAGAGGACTAGCGGGAGGGCCGAGCACAGATACGCAGTATTTT. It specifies CASSRGLAGGPSTDTQYF.

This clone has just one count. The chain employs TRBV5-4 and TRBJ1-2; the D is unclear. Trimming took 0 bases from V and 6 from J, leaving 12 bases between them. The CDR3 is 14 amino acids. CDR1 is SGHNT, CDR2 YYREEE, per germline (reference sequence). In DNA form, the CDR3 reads TGTGCCAGCAGCTTGGCGTGGCAGGTCGATGGCTACACCTTC. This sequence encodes CASSLAWQVDGYTF.